Sequencing of this TCR beta chain was carried out in a study of regulatory T cells in long-lasting Graves disease. In its sample, this clonotype was seen a few times. Germline is not matched at one junction end, which may reflect a read error. This sample's time point: newly diagnosed GD, antithyroid drugs for less than 3 months. Making the TCR library involved RNA that had been extracted from PBMCs. In building TCR beta libraries, iRepertoire HTBI primers were used together with Arm-PCR of CDR3 regions. TCRdb ran MiXCR on the multiplex PCR reads and lists one entry per CDR3 protein. Of fewer than 500,000 distinct CDR3 sequences listed, under 20% were seen once; the top ten hold over 9%. These records were also assigned to another study, of T cells in Graves' hyperthyroidism and ophthalmopathy. From that study: In the blood, most expanded thyroid clonotypes above 0.001 appeared as well.

This receptor was identified in a man aged 40-49 years with Graves disease. The sample was peripheral blood mononuclear cells (PBMCs), taken at new diagnosis, from a patient treated with antithyroid drugs.

The CDR3 reads CPSSLAGGPQHTQYF. In DNA form, the CDR3 reads TGTCCCAGCAGCTTAGCGGGAGGGCCACAACATACGCAGTATTTT. The rearrangement uses TRBV7-3 and TRBJ2-3; 11 bases map to TRBD2. Germline V gives CDR1 SGHTA, CDR2 FQGTGA. This CDR3 is 15 amino acids long.